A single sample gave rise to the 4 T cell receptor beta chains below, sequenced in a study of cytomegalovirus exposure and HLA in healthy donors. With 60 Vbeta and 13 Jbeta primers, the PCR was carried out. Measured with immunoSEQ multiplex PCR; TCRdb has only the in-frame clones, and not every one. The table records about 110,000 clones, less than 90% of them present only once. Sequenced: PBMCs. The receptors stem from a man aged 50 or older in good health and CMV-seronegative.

CDR3 region: CASSYSAVSNQPQHF. The DNA for the CDR3 is TGTGCCAGCAGTTACTCGGCAGTTAGCAATCAGCCCCAGCATTTT. The chain joins TRBV6-5 to TRBJ1-5; no definite D call. Trimming took off 0 bases at V and 0 bases at J, with 6 bases between the two ends. Germline assignment: CDR1 MNHEY and CDR2 SVGAGI. This CDR3 is built from 15 residues.

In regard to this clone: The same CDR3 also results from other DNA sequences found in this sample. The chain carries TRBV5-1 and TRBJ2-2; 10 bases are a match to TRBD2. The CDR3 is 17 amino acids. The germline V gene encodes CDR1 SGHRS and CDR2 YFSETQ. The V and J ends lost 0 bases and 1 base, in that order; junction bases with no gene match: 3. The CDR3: CASSLEWTSGNTGELFF. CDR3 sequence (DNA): TGCGCCAGCAGCTTGGAGTGGACTAGCGGGAACACCGGGGAGCTGTTTTTT.

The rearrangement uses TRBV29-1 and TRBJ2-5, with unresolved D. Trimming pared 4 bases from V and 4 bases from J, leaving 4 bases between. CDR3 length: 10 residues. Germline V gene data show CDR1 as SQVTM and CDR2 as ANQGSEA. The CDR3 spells CSVALETQYF. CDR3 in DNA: TGCAGCGTTGCGTTAGAGACCCAGTACTTC.

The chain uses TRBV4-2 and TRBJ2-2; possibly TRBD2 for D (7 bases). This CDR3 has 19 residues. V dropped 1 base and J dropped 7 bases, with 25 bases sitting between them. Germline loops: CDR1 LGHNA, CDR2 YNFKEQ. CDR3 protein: CASSQVLPGAGDAYGELFF. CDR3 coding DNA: TGTGCCAGCAGCCAAGTCCTCCCGGGGGCGGGAGACGCGTACGGGGAGCTGTTTTTT.